Presented here are 18 T cell receptor beta chains from one specimen sequenced in a study of CD8 T cells in Susac syndrome. RNA, at about 0.45 to 1 ug, was reverse transcribed with random hexamers. MiXCR, applied by TCRdb to the immunoSEQ multiplex PCR reads, yields one record per CDR3 protein. The table includes 130,000 or so distinct CDR3 sequences, roughly 95% detected once. Sequenced material: CD4+ T cells from PBMCs. The receptors were gathered from a human donor with Susac syndrome.

The rearrangement uses TRBV20-1 and TRBJ2-1; D might be TRBD1 or TRBD2, each matching 5 bases. Germline V gives CDR1 DFQATT, CDR2 SNEGSKA (reference sequence). The length of the CDR3 is 13 residues. The V gene lost 4 bases and the J gene lost 5 bases, with 12 bases spanning the gap. The CDR3, as DNA: TGCAGTGCTAACAGGAGGACTGACAATGAGCAGTTCTTC. This codes for CSANRRTDNEQFF.

This rearrangement joins TRBV7-9 to TRBJ2-1, with 14 bases lining up with TRBD2. Germline lookup yields CDR1 SEHNR and CDR2 FQNEAQ (reference sequence). This CDR3 region has 18 residues. The V and J ends lost 4 bases and 7 bases, in that order; junction bases with no gene match: 12. CDR3 region: CASSSSPGLAGVGNEQFF. The CDR3 DNA reads as TGTGCCAGCAGCTCGTCACCGGGACTAGCGGGAGTTGGTAATGAGCAGTTCTTC.

In this sample, this clonotype turned up a few times. The gene calls are TRBV20-1 and TRBJ2-5, with a possible D match to TRBD2 (6 bases). V was trimmed by 5 bases and J by 3 bases, leaving 10 bases between them. The CDR3 covers 12 residues. Germline V gene sequence: CDR1 DFQATT, CDR2 SNEGSKA (reference sequence). In DNA form, the CDR3 reads TGCAGTGCTGGGGGACTGAAAGAGACCCAGTACTTC. The encoded protein is CSAGGLKETQYF.

The chain has TRBV29-1 and TRBJ1-2; D remains ambiguous. The CDR3 extends over 13 amino acids. Trimming pared 2 bases from V and 6 bases from J, leaving 13 bases between. Germline CDR1 reads SQVTM; CDR2 reads ANQGSEA. CDR3 protein: CSVETGFEDGYTF. In DNA, the CDR3 is TGCAGCGTTGAAACGGGATTTGAGGATGGCTACACCTTC.

This chain links TRBV4-2 with TRBJ2-1; D remains ambiguous. The CDR3 has 12 residues. V was pared by 0 bases and J by 13 bases, with 10 bases between. Germline V gene sequence: CDR1 LGHNA, CDR2 YNFKEQ. The CDR3 region has the DNA TGTGCCAGCAGCCAAGATTCTGAAAATCAGTTCTTC. Its protein is CASSQDSENQFF.

The J gene is TRBJ2-5, the V gene TRBV30; 10 nucleotides agree with TRBD1. The germline CDR1 and CDR2 sequences are GTSNPN and SVGIG (reference sequence). The V gene end was trimmed by 5 bases and the J gene end by 5 bases; junction bases not matched to a gene: 5. The CDR3 sequence is 13 residues long. CDR3 region: CAWVGTGDETQYF. The CDR3 nucleotides are TGTGCCTGGGTGGGGACAGGGGACGAGACCCAGTACTTC.

The rearrangement joins TRBV5-1 to TRBJ2-6; D is perhaps TRBD1 (6 bases). Looked up from germline, CDR1 is SGHRS and CDR2 is YFSETQ. V lost 4 bases and J 0 bases, leaving 11 bases between the germline ends. The CDR3 runs 16 residues. CDR3: CASSLDRISGANVLTF. Written as DNA, the CDR3 is TGCGCCAGCAGCCTGGACAGAATCTCTGGGGCCAACGTCCTGACTTTC.

The V call is TRBV29-1, the J call TRBJ1-5; D might be TRBD1 (5 bases). CDR1 is SQVTM and CDR2 is ANQGSEA in the germline V gene. CDR3 length: 14 amino acids. V shed 6 bases and J shed 2 bases, with 14 bases lying between them. CDR3 nucleotide sequence: TGCAGCGTGGGGGACCGGGCGGGCAATCAGCCCCAGCATTTT. Translation: CSVGDRAGNQPQHF. Supplemented by reference TRBV29-1 and TRBJ1-5, the full variable domain reads SAVISQKPSRDICQRGTSLTIQCQVDSQVTMMFWYRQQPGQSLTLIATANQGSEATYESGFVIDKFPISRPNLTFSTLTVSNMSPEDSSIYLCSVGDRAGNQPQHFGDGTRLSIL.

The chain combines TRBV25-1 with TRBJ2-1, with 9 nucleotides matching TRBD2. Losses at the gene ends were 1 base for V and 9 bases for J; bases not matched to a gene: 7. This CDR3 comprises 15 residues. In germline, CDR1 is MGHDK, CDR2 SYGVNS. CDR3 nucleotides: TGTGCCAGCAGTGAATGGGGGACTAGCAACGCTGAGCAGTTCTTC. Amino acid sequence: CASSEWGTSNAEQFF.

The genes are TRBV24-1 and TRBJ2-6; D unresolved. Germline assignment: CDR1 KGHDR and CDR2 SFDVKD. V lost 3 bases and J 0 bases, leaving 5 bases between the germline ends. The CDR3 is 15 residues long. CDR3 sequence (DNA): TGTGCCACCAGTGATAGTGGCTCTGGGGCCAACGTCCTGACTTTC. Translating gives CATSDSGSGANVLTF.

The chain recombines TRBV20-1 with TRBJ2-7; either TRBD1 or TRBD2 may fit D (6 bases each). Trimming took 3 bases from V and 0 from J, leaving 12 bases between them. The CDR3 runs 14 residues. The germline gives CDR1 DFQATT, CDR2 SNEGSKA (reference sequence). For the CDR3, the DNA is TGCAGTGCTAGCGGGGGCAGGGCCTCCTACGAGCAGTACTTC. Translation: CSASGGRASYEQYF.

This chain uses TRBV29-1 with TRBJ2-1, with 8 bases fitting TRBD2. This CDR3 contains 14 residues. V was clipped by 4 bases and J by 7 bases; unmatched bases: 9. In germline, CDR1 is SQVTM, CDR2 ANQGSEA. CDR3 loop: CSVASSGSLNEQFF. For the CDR3, the DNA is TGCAGCGTTGCGTCTAGCGGGTCGCTAAATGAGCAGTTCTTC.

In DNA form, the CDR3 reads TGTGCCAGCAGCTCTAGCGGGAGGACTAGGGATGAGCAGTTCTTC. Residues: CASSSSGRTRDEQFF. The rearrangement uses TRBV14 and TRBJ2-1, with 11 bases lining up with TRBD2. V shed 5 bases, J shed 8 bases, and the junction held 8 bases outside the gene matches. Germline-derived CDR1 and CDR2 are SGHDN and FVKESK. The CDR3 consists of 15 residues.

The rearrangement links TRBV15 to TRBJ2-2, with 9 positions matching TRBD1. The CDR3 consists of 16 residues. Trimming removed 4 bases from V and 5 bases from J; junction bases left unmatched: 8. CDR1 and CDR2 from the germline V gene are LNHNV and YYDKDF (reference sequence). CDR3 sequence reads: CATSKPGQGRTGELFF. CDR3 DNA: TGTGCCACCAGCAAGCCGGGACAGGGAAGGACCGGGGAGCTGTTTTTT.

The chain employs TRBV12-3 or TRBV12-4 and TRBJ2-2; 7 nucleotides agree with TRBD2. J lost 0 bases, V lost 6 bases, and 10 bases had no gene match. The CDR3 extends over 17 amino acids. CDR3 sequence (DNA): TGTGCCAGCAGCCCCGACCCCCTAGCGGCGAACACCGGGGAGCTGTTTTTT. This encodes CASSPDPLAANTGELFF.

This chain links TRBV4-2 with TRBJ2-7; 7 bases match TRBD1. Trimming took 0 bases from V and 3 from J; bases not matched to a gene: 5. Germline values: CDR1 LGHNA, CDR2 YNFKEQ. This CDR3 has 15 residues. CDR3 sequence (DNA): TGTGCCAGCAGCCAAGAACAGGGGATGAACTACGAGCAGTACTTC. This codes for CASSQEQGMNYEQYF.

V and J are TRBV5-1 and TRBJ2-2, with D unclear. Looked up from germline, CDR1 is SGHRS and CDR2 is YFSETQ. Trimming took 4 bases from V and 1 from J, leaving 5 bases between them. This CDR3 contains 13 residues. CDR3 residues: CASSPGNTGELFF. The CDR3 DNA reads TGCGCCAGCAGCCCGGGGAACACCGGGGAGCTGTTTTTT. The full variable domain, completed using reference TRBV5-1 and TRBJ2-2, is KAGVTQTPRYLIKTRGQQVTLSCSPISGHRSVSWYQQTPGQGLQFLFEYFSETQRNKGNFPGRFSGRQFSNSRSEMNVSTLELGDSALYLCASSPGNTGELFFGEGSRLTVL.

The chain combines TRBV10-3 with TRBJ2-7; 7 bases agree with TRBD2. The CDR3 runs 12 residues. The V gene's germline CDR1 is ENHRY and CDR2 SYGVKD. Trimming removed 6 bases from V and 3 bases from J; junction bases left unmatched: 2. The CDR3 is CAISGTNYEQYF. In DNA, the CDR3 is TGTGCCATCAGCGGGACTAACTACGAGCAGTACTTC.